The clone carrying this T cell receptor (beta chain) has a count of ten or more. The sample comes from a study of Graves' ophthalmopathy and Graves' hyperthyroidism. In the study overall: There was a collection of peripheral blood at initial diagnosis, before any treatment.

TCR beta CDR3 regions were amplified from RNA transcripts. A first-round RT-PCR used HTBI primers, followed by a second-round multiplex PCR. From the multiplex PCR reads, TCRdb called clonotypes with MiXCR, one entry per CDR3 protein. The data hold some 200,000 distinct CDR3 sequences, with over 25% observed a single time. Someone took the PBMCs out of more than 9 ml of fresh peripheral blood. Trimming took off 4 bases at V and 1 base at J, with 17 bases between the two ends. CDR1 is SQVTM, CDR2 ANQGSEA, per germline. This CDR3 is 15 amino acids long. The source of this sequence is a man aged 50-60 years with Graves' ophthalmopathy. J is TRBJ2-7 and V is TRBV29-1, with D unresolved. Specimen: peripheral blood. CDR3 sequence: CSVGGGIERSYEQYF. Written as DNA, the CDR3 is TGCAGCGTTGGTGGTGGGATAGAGAGGTCCTACGAGCAGTACTTC.